The 5 T cell receptor beta chains listed next were all sequenced from one sample in a study of T cells in Graves' hyperthyroidism and ophthalmopathy. The CDR3 regions of TCR beta were amplified from RNA transcripts. Carried out on the TCR CDR3, a first-round RT-PCR used the HTBI primer set. TCRdb re-called the multiplex PCR reads through MiXCR, storing one row per CDR3 protein. The sample comprises 600,000 or so distinct CDR3 sequences, about a sixth of which are singletons, and around 4% rests with the top ten. The sequenced sample consisted of blood. The source is a woman in her 30s with Graves' hyperthyroidism.

Comment on this clonotype: A much larger clone differs from this one at a single base, so this may be a read error. J is TRBJ2-7 and V is TRBV27; TRBD1 might be the D (6 bases). The better agreement between TRBJ2-1 and the DNA end casts doubt on the J call. From germline, CDR1 is MNHEY and CDR2 SMNVEV (reference sequence). This CDR3 is built from 16 residues. CDR3 in amino acids: CASSQVGGTNSYEQFF. The CDR3 coding sequence is TGTGCCAGCAGCCAAGTTGGGGGCACAAACTCCTACGAGCAGTTCTTC.

This clonotype was counted at least ten times. The rearrangement uses TRBV29-1 and TRBJ1-1; TRBD1 is a possible D gene (5 bases). Germline CDR1 SQVTM, CDR2 ANQGSEA. V was pared by 4 bases and J by 5 bases, with 11 bases between. The CDR3 sequence is 12 residues long. Written as DNA, the CDR3 is TGCAGCGTTGTACAGGCTGGGACTGAAGCTTTCTTT. It codes for CSVVQAGTEAFF.

This clonotype was detected many times. The rearrangement links TRBV12-3 or TRBV12-4 to TRBJ2-3, with D maybe TRBD1 (6 bases). V lost 2 bases and J 1 base, leaving 10 bases between the germline ends. This CDR3 contains 15 residues. The CDR3 coding sequence is TGTGCCAGCAGTTTACGACAGGCTGGCACAGATACGCAGTATTTT. It translates to CASSLRQAGTDTQYF.

The table lists this clonotype with many counts. The chain is built from TRBV28 and TRBJ2-2, with D possibly being TRBD1 or TRBD2 (6 bases each). The germline V gene encodes CDR1 MDHEN and CDR2 SYDVKM. V was cut by 3 bases and J by 5 bases, with 13 bases left in between. The CDR3 is 15 residues long. CDR3 sequence (DNA): TGTGCCAGCAGTTTTGCAGGGGCGGGAACCGGGGAGCTGTTTTTT. Translated: CASSFAGAGTGELFF.

This clonotype was seen many times. The genes are TRBV28 and TRBJ2-7, with 7 bases lining up with TRBD2. The CDR3 sequence is 15 residues long. Germline loops: CDR1 MDHEN, CDR2 SYDVKM. J lost 1 base, V lost 7 bases, and 10 bases had no gene match. CDR3 sequence: CASTFGGTASYEQYF. The CDR3 DNA reads TGTGCCAGCACTTTCGGGGGGACTGCGTCCTACGAGCAGTACTTC.